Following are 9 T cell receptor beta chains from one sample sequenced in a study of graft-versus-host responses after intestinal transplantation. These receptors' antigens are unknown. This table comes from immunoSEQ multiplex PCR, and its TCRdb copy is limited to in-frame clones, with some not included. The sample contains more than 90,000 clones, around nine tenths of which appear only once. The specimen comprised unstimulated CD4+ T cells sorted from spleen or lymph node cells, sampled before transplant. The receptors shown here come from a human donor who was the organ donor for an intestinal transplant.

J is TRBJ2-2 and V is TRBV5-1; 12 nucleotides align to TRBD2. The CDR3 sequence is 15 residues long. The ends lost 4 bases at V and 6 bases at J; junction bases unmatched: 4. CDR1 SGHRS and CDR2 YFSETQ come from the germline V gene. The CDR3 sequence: CASSETSGGAGELFF. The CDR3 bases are TGCGCCAGCAGCGAGACTAGCGGGGGTGCCGGGGAGCTGTTTTTT.

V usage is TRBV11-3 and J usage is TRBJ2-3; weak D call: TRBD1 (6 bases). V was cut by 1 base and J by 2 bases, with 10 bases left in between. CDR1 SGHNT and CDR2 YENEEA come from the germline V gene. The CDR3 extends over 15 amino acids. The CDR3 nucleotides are TGTGCCAGCAGCTTAGCCAGGGGATTCACAGATACGCAGTATTTT. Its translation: CASSLARGFTDTQYF. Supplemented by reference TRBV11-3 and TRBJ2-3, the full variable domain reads EAGVVQSPRYKIIEKKQPVAFWCNPISGHNTLYWYLQNLGQGPELLIRYENEEAVDDSQLPKDRFSAERLKGVDSTLKIQPAELGDSAVYLCASSLARGFTDTQYFGPGTRLTVL.

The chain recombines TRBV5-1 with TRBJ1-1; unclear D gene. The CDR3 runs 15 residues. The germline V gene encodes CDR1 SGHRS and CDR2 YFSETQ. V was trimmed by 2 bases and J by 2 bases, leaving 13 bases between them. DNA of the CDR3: TGCGCCAGCAGCTTCTGGTGGCGAGGTAACACTGAAGCTTTCTTT. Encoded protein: CASSFWWRGNTEAFF.

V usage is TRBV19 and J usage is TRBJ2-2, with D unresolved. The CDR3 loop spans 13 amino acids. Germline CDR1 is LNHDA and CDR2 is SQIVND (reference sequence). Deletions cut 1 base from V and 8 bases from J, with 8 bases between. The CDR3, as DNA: TGTGCCAGTAGTATAGCCCTAGTAGGGGAGCTGTTTTTT. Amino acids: CASSIALVGELFF.

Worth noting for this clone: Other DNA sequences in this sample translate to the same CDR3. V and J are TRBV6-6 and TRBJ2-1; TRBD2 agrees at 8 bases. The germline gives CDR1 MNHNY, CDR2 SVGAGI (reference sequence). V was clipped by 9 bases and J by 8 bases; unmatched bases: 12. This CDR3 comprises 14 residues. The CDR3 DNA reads TGTGCCAGTAGACTGGCGGGAGGACACGATGAGCAGTTCTTC. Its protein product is CASRLAGGHDEQFF.

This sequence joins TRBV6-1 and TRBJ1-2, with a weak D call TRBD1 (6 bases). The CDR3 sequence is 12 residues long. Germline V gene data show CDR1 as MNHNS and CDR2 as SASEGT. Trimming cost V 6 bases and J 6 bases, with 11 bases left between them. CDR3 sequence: CASRTYRDGYTF. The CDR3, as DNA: TGTGCCAGCAGAACTTACAGGGATGGCTACACCTTC.

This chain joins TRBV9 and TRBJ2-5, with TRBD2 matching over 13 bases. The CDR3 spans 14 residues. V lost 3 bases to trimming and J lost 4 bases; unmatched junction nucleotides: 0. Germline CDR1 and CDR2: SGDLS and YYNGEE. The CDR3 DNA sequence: TGTGCCAGCAGCGGGACTAGCGGGAGAGAGACCCAGTACTTC. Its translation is CASSGTSGRETQYF. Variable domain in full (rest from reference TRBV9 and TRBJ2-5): DSGVTQTPKHLITATGQRVTLRCSPRSGDLSVYWYQQSLDQGLQFLIQYYNGEERAKGNILERFSAQQFPDLHSELNLSSLELGDSALYFCASSGTSGRETQYFGPGTRLLVL.

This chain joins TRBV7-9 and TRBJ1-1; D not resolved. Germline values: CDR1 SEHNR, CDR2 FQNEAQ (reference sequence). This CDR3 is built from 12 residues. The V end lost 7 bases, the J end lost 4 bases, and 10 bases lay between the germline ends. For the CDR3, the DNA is TGTGCCAGCACCTTTGAGTTCACTGAAGCTTTCTTT. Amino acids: CASTFEFTEAFF.

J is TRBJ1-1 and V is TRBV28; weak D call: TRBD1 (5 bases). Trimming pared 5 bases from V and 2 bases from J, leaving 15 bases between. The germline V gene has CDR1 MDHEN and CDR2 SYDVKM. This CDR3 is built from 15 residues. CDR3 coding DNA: TGTGCCAGCAGTCCAGCGGACAAAAGTAACACTGAAGCTTTCTTT. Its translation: CASSPADKSNTEAFF. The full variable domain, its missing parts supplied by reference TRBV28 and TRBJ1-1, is DVKVTQSSRYLVKRTGEKVFLECVQDMDHENMFWYRQDPGLGLRLIYFSYDVKMKEKGDIPEGYSVSREKKERFSLILESASTNQTSMYLCASSPADKSNTEAFFGQGTRLTVV.